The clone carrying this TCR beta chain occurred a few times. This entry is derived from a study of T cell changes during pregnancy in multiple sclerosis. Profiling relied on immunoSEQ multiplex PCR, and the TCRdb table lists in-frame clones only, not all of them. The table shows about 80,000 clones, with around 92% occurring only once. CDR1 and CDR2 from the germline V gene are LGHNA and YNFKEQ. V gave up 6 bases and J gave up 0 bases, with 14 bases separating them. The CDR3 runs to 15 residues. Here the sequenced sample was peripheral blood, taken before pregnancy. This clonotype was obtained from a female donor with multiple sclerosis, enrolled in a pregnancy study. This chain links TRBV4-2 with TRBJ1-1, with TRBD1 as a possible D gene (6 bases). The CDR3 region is CASSPPDRMNTEAFF. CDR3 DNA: TGTGCCAGCAGTCCCCCCGACAGGATGAACACTGAAGCTTTCTTT.